The clone carrying this T cell receptor (beta chain) was seen a single time. The authors isolated at least 7 million PBMCs per sample. Together with a sample-barcoded 5' primer, a J-beta primer mix was included in a second PCR lasting about 7 to 11 cycles. MiXCR, run by TCRdb on the 5' RACE reads, gives a single entry per CDR3 protein. This sample has about 640,000 distinct CDR3 sequences; approximately 50% occur once, and the top ten carry more than 35%. This sample stems from a study of blood T cells in healthy people across ages. The V end was cut by 3 bases, the J end by 7 bases, with 15 bases between. Looked up from germline, CDR1 is LNHNV and CDR2 is YYDKDF (reference sequence). There are 15 residues in the CDR3.

The sequencing sample was made of blood. The chain uses TRBV15 and TRBJ2-2, with D uncertain. The sequence was obtained from a man between 60 and 75 years old in good health. The CDR3 sequence: CATSSRAGSFGELFF. As DNA, the CDR3 is TGTGCCACCAGCAGTAGGGCCGGCTCCTTCGGGGAGCTGTTTTTT.